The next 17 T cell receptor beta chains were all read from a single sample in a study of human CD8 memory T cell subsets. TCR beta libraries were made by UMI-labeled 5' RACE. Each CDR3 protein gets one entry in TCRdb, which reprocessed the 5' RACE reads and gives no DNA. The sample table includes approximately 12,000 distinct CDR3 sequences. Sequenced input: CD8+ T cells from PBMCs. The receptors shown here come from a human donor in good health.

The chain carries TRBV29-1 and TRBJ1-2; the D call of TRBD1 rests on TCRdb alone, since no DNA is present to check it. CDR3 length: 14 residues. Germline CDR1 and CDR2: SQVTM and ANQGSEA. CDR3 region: CSVPWTGSIYGYTF.

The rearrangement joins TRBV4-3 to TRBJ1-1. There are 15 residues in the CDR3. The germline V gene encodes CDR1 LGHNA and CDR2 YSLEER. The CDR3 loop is CASSQDVQANTEAFF.

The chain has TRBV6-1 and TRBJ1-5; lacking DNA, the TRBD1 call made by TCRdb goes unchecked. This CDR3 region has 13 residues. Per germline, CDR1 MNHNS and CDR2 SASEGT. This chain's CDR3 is CASSIKAHQPQHF.

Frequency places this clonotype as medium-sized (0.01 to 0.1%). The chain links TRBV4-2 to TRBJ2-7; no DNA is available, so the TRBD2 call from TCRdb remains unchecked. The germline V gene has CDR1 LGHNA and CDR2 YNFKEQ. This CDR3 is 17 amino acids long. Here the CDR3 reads CASSSYFGTSGAYEQYF.

The CDR3 protein is CASSPTRAGRDGKTGELFF. The chain links TRBV7-9 to TRBJ2-2; TCRdb designates TRBD2, a call that cannot be tested without DNA. Germline-derived CDR1 and CDR2 are SEHNR and FQNEAQ (reference sequence). The CDR3 sequence is 19 residues long.

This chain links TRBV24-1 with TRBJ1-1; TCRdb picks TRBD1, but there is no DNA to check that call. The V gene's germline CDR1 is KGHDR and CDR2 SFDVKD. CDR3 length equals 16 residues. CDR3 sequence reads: CATSVTSRDRRLGAFF.

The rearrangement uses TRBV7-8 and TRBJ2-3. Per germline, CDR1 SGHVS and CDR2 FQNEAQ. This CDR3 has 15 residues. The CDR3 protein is CASSLYGASTDTQYF.

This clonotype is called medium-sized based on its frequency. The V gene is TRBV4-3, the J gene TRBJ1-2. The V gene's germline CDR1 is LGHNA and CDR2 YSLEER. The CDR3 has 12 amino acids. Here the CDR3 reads CASSPGRYGYTF.

CDR3 protein: CAWSRLGDTQYF. This sequence joins TRBV30 and TRBJ2-3. The CDR3 has 12 amino acids. Germline CDR1 is GTSNPN and CDR2 is SVGIG (reference sequence).

CDR3 loop: CASSLDRETVDTDTQYF. The rearrangement uses TRBV12-3 or TRBV12-4 and TRBJ2-3; no DNA is available, so the TRBD2 call from TCRdb remains unchecked. This CDR3 is built from 17 residues.

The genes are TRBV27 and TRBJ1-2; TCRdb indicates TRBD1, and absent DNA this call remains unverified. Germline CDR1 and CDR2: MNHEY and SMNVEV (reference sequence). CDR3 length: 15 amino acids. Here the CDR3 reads CASSLRQDTNYGYTF.

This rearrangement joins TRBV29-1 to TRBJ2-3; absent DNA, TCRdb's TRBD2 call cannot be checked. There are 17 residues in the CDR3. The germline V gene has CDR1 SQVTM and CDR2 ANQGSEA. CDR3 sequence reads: CSVEGRGDWPPADTQYF.

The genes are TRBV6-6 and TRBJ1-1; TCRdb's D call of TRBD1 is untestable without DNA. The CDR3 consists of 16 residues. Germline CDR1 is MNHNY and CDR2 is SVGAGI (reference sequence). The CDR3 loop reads CASSYSAPSPNTEAFF.

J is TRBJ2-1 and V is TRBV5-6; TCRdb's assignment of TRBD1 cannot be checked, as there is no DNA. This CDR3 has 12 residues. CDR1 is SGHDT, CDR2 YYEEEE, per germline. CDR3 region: CASSLWPGEQFF.

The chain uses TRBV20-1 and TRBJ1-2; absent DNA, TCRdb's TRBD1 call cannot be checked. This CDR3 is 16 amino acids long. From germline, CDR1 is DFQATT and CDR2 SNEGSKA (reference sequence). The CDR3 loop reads CSARPTSGPNRGGYTF.

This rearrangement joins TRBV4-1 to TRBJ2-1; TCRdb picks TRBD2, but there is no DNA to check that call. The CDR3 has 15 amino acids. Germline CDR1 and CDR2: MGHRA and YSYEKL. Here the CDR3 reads CASSLVAGGRSEQFF.

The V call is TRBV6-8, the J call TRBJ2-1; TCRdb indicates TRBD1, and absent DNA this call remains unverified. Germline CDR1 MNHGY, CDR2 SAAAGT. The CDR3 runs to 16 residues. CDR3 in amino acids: CASSYSRQGNYNEQFF.